Each of the 3 T cell receptor beta chains below was sequenced from the same sample in a study of early T cells in non-severe SARS-CoV-2 infection. TCRdb recomputed calls from the 5' RACE reads with MiXCR, one row per CDR3 protein. The table lists 32,000 or so distinct CDR3 sequences, about 6.3% of them singletons. The specimen sequenced was whole blood. These receptors were collected from an adult who was a healthcare worker with PCR-confirmed SARS-CoV-2 infection or an uninfected control (not recorded which).

This clonotype is labeled as medium-sized (0.01 to 0.1%). The CDR3 spells CASSLTRGGSGETQYF. The DNA for the CDR3 is TGTGCCAGCAGCTTAACGCGAGGCGGGAGTGGGGAGACCCAGTACTTC. The chain has TRBV7-6 and TRBJ2-5; 7 bases are shared with TRBD2. Looked up from germline, CDR1 is SGHVS and CDR2 is FNYEAQ. The junction had 11 bases not matched to a gene; V was cut back by 2 bases and J by 5 bases. The CDR3 has 16 residues.

The chain has TRBV25-1 and TRBJ2-7, with 8 bases lining up with TRBD1. The germline V gene encodes CDR1 MGHDK and CDR2 SYGVNS. The V and J ends lost 6 bases and 11 bases, in that order; junction bases with no gene match: 12. CDR3 length: 13 amino acids. The CDR3 nucleotides read TGTGCCAGCAGCGGCGGTAGCAGGGGGCCAGAGTACTTC. Translating it yields CASSGGSRGPEYF.

The chain employs TRBV3-1 and TRBJ2-2; D is unclear. CDR3 length equals 12 residues. V lost 1 base and J lost 4, with 1 base in between. Germline-derived CDR1 and CDR2 are LGHDT and YNNKEL (reference sequence). The DNA of the CDR3 is TGTGCCAGCAGCCAAGCCACCGGGGAGCTGTTTTTT. Protein sequence: CASSQATGELFF.